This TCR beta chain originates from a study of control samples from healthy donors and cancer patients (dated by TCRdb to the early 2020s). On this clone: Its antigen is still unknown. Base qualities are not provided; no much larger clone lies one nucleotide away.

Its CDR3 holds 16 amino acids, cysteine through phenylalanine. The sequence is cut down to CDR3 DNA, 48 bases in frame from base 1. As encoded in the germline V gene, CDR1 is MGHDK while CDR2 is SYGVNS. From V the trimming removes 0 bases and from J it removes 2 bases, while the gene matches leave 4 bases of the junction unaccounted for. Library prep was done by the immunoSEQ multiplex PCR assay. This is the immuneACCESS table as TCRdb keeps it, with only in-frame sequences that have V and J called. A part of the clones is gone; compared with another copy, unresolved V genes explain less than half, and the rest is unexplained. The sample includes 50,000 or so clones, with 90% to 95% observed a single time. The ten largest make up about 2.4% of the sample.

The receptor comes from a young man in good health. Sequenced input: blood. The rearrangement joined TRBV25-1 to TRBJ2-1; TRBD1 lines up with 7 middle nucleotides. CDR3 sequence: CASSEYEGATYNEQFF. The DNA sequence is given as TGTGCCAGCAGTGAATACGAGGGGGCGACCTACAATGAGCAGTTCTTC.